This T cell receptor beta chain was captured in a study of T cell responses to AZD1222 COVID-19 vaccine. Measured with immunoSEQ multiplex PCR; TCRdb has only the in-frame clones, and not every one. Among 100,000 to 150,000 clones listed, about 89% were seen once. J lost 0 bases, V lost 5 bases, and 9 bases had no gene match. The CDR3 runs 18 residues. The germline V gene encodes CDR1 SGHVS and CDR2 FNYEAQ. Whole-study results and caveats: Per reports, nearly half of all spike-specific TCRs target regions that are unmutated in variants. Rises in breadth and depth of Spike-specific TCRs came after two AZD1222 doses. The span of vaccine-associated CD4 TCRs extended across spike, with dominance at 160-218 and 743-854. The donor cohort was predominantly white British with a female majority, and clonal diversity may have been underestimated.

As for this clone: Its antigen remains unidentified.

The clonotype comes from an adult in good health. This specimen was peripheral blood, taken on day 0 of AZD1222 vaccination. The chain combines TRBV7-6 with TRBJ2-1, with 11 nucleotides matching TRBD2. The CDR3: CASSPASGRISSYNEQFF. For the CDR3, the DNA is TGTGCCAGCAGCCCAGCTAGCGGGAGGATAAGCTCCTACAATGAGCAGTTCTTC.